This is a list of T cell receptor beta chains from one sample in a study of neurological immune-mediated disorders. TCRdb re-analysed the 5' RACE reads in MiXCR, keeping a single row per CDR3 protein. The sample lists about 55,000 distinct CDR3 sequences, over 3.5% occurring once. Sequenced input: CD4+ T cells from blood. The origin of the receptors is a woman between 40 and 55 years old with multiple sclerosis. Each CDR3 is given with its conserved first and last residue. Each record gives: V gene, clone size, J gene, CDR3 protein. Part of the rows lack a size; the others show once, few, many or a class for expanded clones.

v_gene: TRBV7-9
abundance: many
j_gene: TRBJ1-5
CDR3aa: CASSLWGQPQHF

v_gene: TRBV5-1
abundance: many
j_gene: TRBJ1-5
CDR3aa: CASSSGQGDNQPQHF

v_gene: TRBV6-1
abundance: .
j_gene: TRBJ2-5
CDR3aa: CATSGLGLEETQYF

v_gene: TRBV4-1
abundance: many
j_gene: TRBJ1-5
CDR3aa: CASSPRGGFDQPQHF

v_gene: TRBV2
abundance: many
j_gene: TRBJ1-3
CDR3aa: CASSPRMGSGNTIYF

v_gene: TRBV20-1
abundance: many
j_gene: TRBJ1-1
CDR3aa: CSVGSRVPNTEAFF

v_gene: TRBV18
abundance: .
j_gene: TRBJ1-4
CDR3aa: CASSLIQGTNEKLFF

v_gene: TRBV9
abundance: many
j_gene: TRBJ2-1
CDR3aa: CASSVRVAFDEQFF

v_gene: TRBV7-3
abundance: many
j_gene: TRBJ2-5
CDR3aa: CASSSDRGGTQYF

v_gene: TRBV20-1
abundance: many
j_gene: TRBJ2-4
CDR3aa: CSGGGGFTAKNIQYF

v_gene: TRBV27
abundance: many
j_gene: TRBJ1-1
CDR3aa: CASSLSENMNTEAFF

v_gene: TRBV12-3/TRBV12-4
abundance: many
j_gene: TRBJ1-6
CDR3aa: CASSLAQGGTYSYNSPLHF

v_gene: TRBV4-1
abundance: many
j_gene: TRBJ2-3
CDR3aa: CASRRGDTQYF